The T cell receptor (beta chain) described here comes from a study of OX40 agonist ivuxolimab in advanced cancers. About the study: Cancers in dose escalation were hepatocellular, melanoma, renal cell and head and neck. Eligibility rules accepted prior anti-PD-1, anti-PD-L1 or anti-CTLA-4 therapy, and 35% to 45% had some.

Autoimmune disease history or systemic immunosuppression excluded patients. Drawing of blood for sampling happened at baseline, at cycle 4 day 1, and at cycle 7 day 1. V dropped 4 bases and J dropped 4; count of bases not matched to a gene: 2. The CDR3 is 13 residues long. The germline CDR1 and CDR2 sequences are MNHNY and SVGAGI (reference sequence). The table came from immunoSEQ multiplex PCR; TCRdb's copy has only in-frame clones and leaves some out. The table records about 52,000 clones, 65% to 85% of them present only once. The specimen was CD4+ or CD8+ T cells sorted from blood, collected in a trial of the OX40 agonist ivuxolimab. The chain recombines TRBV6-6 with TRBJ1-1; 8 bases line up with TRBD1. This TCR was recovered from an adult with an advanced solid tumor such as melanoma, head and neck, liver or kidney cancer. The CDR3, as DNA: TGTGCCAGCAGTTTTACAGGGGGCACTGAAGCTTTCTTT. Translation gives CASSFTGGTEAFF.